The 14 T cell receptor beta chains below come from one sample, sequenced in a study of cytomegalovirus exposure and HLA in healthy donors. Primers for the PCR totalled 60 Vbeta and 13 Jbeta. Sequencing was performed with immunoSEQ multiplex PCR; in TCRdb, only in-frame clones are kept and a portion is missing. The repertoire holds approximately 160,000 clones, around 63% seen once, with approximately 4.5% in the top ten. Sequenced input: PBMCs. The receptor set was obtained from a woman under 30 in good health and CMV-seropositive.

The chain carries TRBV4-1 and TRBJ1-2, with 9 bases aligning to TRBD1. J lost 9 bases, V lost 4 bases, and 15 bases had no gene match. The CDR3 has 16 residues. Per the germline V gene, CDR1 is MGHRA and CDR2 is YSYEKL. For the CDR3, the DNA is TGCGCCAGCAGCCCATTATATCCGGGACAGGGCCAGAGCTACACCTTC. Amino acid sequence: CASSPLYPGQGQSYTF.

The chain has TRBV7-9 and TRBJ2-5, with unresolved D. The CDR3 consists of 15 residues. V lost 2 bases and J lost 5, with 15 bases in between. Germline assignment: CDR1 SEHNR and CDR2 FQNEAQ (reference sequence). CDR3 nucleotide sequence: TGTGCCAGCAGCTTATGGGCCCCAGATGGGGAGACCCAGTACTTC. It codes for CASSLWAPDGETQYF. Full variable domain (missing parts from reference TRBV7-9 and TRBJ2-5): DTGVSQNPRHKITKRGQNVTFRCDPISEHNRLYWYRQTLGQGPEFLTYFQNEAQLEKSRLLSDRFSAERPKGSFSTLEIQRTEQGDSAMYLCASSLWAPDGETQYFGPGTRLLVL.

This chain links TRBV5-6 with TRBJ2-3; D remains ambiguous. The CDR3 runs 14 residues. From germline, CDR1 is SGHDT and CDR2 YYEEEE. V lost 0 bases, J lost 2 bases, and 7 bases lay in between. The CDR3 is CASSLGQFTDTQYF. Written as DNA, the CDR3 is TGTGCCAGCAGCTTGGGCCAGTTCACAGATACGCAGTATTTT.

This rearrangement joins TRBV27 to TRBJ1-1; D unclear. V gave up 5 bases and J gave up 1 base, with 8 bases separating them. CDR1 and CDR2 (germline): MNHEY, SMNVEV (reference sequence). The CDR3 runs 13 residues. DNA of the CDR3: TGTGCCAGCAGTCTTCAGGAGAACACTGAAGCTTTCTTT. This codes for CASSLQENTEAFF.

This clone has a single count. This chain joins TRBV2 and TRBJ2-3; D may be TRBD1 (6 bases). Deletions cut 8 bases from V and 1 base from J, with 16 bases between. CDR1 is SNHLY, CDR2 FYNNEI, per germline. The length of the CDR3 is 15 residues. The CDR3 spells CASALDSGGTDTQYF. In nucleotides, the CDR3 is TGTGCCAGCGCTTTGGACAGTGGAGGCACAGATACGCAGTATTTT.

This clone was observed a single time. The chain joins TRBV19 to TRBJ1-2; 7 bases fit TRBD1. V gave up 5 bases and J gave up 5 bases; unmatched junction bases: 8. CDR1 and CDR2 (germline): LNHDA, SQIVND (reference sequence). CDR3 length: 14 residues. CDR3 sequence: CASSAGTVSYGYTF. Written as DNA, the CDR3 is TGTGCCAGTAGTGCAGGGACAGTCTCGTATGGCTACACCTTC.

The chain combines TRBV28 with TRBJ1-2; tentative D call: TRBD1 (5 bases). The CDR3 extends over 14 amino acids. Germline values: CDR1 MDHEN, CDR2 SYDVKM. Trimming pared 5 bases from V and 6 bases from J, leaving 16 bases between. DNA of the CDR3: TGTGCCAGCAGTACCTCAGGGCCTACTCATGGCTACACCTTC. Translation gives CASSTSGPTHGYTF.

The V call is TRBV28, the J call TRBJ2-5; 9 bases are a match to TRBD1. The CDR3 is 14 residues long. The J segment lost 4 bases and the V segment lost 6 bases, leaving 6 bases of the junction unmatched. Germline V CDR1 and CDR2: MDHEN, SYDVKM. The CDR3 is CASRRDREVETQYF. In DNA, the CDR3 is TGTGCCAGCAGACGGGACAGGGAAGTAGAGACCCAGTACTTC.

This chain joins TRBV19 and TRBJ1-2, with TRBD1 matching over 9 bases. Losses at the gene ends were 1 base for V and 7 bases for J; bases not matched to a gene: 10. The CDR3 consists of 16 residues. Germline-derived CDR1 and CDR2 are LNHDA and SQIVND (reference sequence). In nucleotides, the CDR3 is TGTGCCAGTAGTATAGCCCTCCGGGACAGGGTTCGTGGCTACACCTTC. This codes for CASSIALRDRVRGYTF.

The chain joins TRBV6-6 to TRBJ2-3; D may be TRBD2 (5 bases). CDR1 and CDR2 from the germline V gene are MNHNY and SVGAGI (reference sequence). The CDR3 extends over 15 amino acids. Trimming removed 2 bases from V and 1 base from J, with 10 bases in between. The CDR3 nucleotides read TGTGCCAGCAGTTACAGGGAGTGGGGCACAGATACGCAGTATTTT. It is translated as CASSYREWGTDTQYF.

The chain employs TRBV27 and TRBJ1-1; 9 bases are shared with TRBD1. V dropped 5 bases and J dropped 3; count of bases not matched to a gene: 7. CDR1 and CDR2 from the germline V gene are MNHEY and SMNVEV (reference sequence). This CDR3 spans 15 amino acids. The CDR3 nucleotides are TGTGCCAGCAGTCCCGGGACAGGGCCTGACACTGAAGCTTTCTTT. It specifies CASSPGTGPDTEAFF.

This chain connects TRBV6-1 to TRBJ1-2, with 10 bases fitting TRBD1. Germline CDR1 and CDR2: MNHNS and SASEGT. V lost 6 bases to trimming and J lost 8 bases; unmatched junction nucleotides: 6. This CDR3 is built from 13 residues. DNA of the CDR3: TGTGCCAGCAGAAGGGACAGGGGAGGCGGCTACACCTTC. Translating gives CASRRDRGGGYTF.

This chain connects TRBV30 to TRBJ2-5; 7 bases are a match to TRBD1. The DNA end lines up better with TRBJ2-7; the J call may be wrong. From germline, CDR1 is GTSNPN and CDR2 SVGIG (reference sequence). The length of the CDR3 is 14 residues. CDR3 in amino acids: CAWDPGTAPYEQYF. CDR3 DNA: TGTGCCTGGGACCCCGGGACAGCACCCTACGAGCAGTACTTC.

To note about this clone: This sample includes further DNA sequences coding for the same CDR3. The CDR3 coding sequence is TGTGCCAGCAGTTTTGTGGGAGTCAATCAGCCCCAGCATTTT. It codes for CASSFVGVNQPQHF. V and J are TRBV2 and TRBJ1-5; D gene uncertain. The CDR3 is 14 residues long. V lost 5 bases, J lost 3 bases, and 11 bases lay in between. CDR1 SNHLY and CDR2 FYNNEI come from the germline V gene.